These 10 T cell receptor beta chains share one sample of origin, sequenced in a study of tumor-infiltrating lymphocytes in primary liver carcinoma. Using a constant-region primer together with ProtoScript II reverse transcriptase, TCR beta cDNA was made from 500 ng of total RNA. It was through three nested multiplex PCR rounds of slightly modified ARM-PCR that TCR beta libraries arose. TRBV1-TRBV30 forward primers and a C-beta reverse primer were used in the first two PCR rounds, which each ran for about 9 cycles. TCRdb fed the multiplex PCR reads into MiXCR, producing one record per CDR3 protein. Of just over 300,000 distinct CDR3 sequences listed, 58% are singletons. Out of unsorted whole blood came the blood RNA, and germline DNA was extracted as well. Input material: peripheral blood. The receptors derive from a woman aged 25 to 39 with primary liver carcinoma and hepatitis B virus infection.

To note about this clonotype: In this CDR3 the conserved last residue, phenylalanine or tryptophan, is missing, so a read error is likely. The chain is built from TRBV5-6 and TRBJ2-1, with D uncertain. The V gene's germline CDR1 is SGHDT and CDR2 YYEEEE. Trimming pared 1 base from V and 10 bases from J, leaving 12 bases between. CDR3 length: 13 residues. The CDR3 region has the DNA TGTGCCAGCAGCTTGATAAGTGGCTGGGAGCAGTTCTCC. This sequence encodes CASSLISGWEQFS.

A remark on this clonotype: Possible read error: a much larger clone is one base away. The CDR3 nucleotides are TGTGCCAGCAGCCAGGTTGCAGATTCGCAGTATTTT. This encodes CASSQVADSQYF. The chain has TRBV4-3 and TRBJ2-3, with D unresolved. The CDR3 loop spans 12 amino acids. Germline V gene sequence: CDR1 LGHNA, CDR2 YSLEER.

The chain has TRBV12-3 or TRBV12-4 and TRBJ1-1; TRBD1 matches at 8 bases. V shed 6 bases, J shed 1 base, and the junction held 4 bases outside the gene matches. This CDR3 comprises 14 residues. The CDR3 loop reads CASRLGQENTEAFF. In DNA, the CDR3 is TGTGCCAGCAGGTTGGGACAGGAGAACACTGAAGCTTTCTTT.

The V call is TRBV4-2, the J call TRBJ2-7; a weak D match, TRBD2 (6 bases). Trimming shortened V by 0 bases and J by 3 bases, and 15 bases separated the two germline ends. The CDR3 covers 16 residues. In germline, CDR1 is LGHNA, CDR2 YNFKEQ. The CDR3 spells CASSQETLGGFYEQYF. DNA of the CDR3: TGTGCCAGCAGCCAAGAGACCCTCGGGGGATTCTACGAGCAGTACTTC.

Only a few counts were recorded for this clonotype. CDR3 in amino acids: CASSKGLTTEAFF. For the CDR3, the DNA is TGTGCCAGCAGCAAAGGGTTAACCACTGAAGCTTTCTTT. The rearrangement uses TRBV12-3 or TRBV12-4 and TRBJ1-1; no clear D. This CDR3 contains 13 residues. Deletions cut 6 bases from V and 4 bases from J, with 12 bases between.

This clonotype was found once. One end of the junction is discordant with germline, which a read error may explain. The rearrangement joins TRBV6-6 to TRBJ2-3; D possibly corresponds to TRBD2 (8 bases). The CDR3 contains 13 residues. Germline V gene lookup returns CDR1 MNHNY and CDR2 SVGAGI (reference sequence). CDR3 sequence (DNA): TGTGCCAGCCGCCCGGGGGGGACAGATACGCGGTATTTT. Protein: CASRPGGTDTRYF.

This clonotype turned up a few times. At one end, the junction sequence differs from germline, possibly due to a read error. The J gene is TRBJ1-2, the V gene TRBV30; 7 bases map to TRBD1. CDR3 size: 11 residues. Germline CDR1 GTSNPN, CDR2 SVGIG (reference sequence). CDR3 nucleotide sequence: TGTGCCTGGAGTGAAACAGGGGACGGGGACTTC. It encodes CAWSETGDGDF.

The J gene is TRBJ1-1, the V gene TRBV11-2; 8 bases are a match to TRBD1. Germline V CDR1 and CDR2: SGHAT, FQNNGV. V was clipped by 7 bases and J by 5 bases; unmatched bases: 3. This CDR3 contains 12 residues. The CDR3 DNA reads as TGTGCCAGCATAACAGGGGGGACTGAAGCTTTCTTT. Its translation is CASITGGTEAFF. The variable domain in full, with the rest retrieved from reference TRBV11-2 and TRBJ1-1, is EAGVAQSPRYKIIEKRQSVAFWCNPISGHATLYWYQQILGQGPKLLIQFQNNGVVDDSQLPKDRFSAERLKGVDSTLKIQPAKLEDSAVYLCASITGGTEAFFGQGTRLTVV.

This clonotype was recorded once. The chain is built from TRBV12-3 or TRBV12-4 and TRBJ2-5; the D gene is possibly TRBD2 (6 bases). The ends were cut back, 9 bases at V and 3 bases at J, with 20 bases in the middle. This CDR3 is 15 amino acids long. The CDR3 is CASSTYLGSEETQYF. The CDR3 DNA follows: TGTGCCAGTAGTACCTACCTCGGGAGTGAAGAGACCCAGTACTTC.

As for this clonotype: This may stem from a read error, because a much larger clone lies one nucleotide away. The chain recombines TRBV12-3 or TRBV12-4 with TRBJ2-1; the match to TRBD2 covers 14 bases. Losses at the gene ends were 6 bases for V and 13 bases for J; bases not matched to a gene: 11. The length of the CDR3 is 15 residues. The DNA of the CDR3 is TGTGCCAGCAGATCCACCGGGACTAGCGGGAGCGGACAGTTCTTC. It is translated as CASRSTGTSGSGQFF.